This T cell receptor (beta chain) was identified in a study of blood T cell repertoires in COVID-19 (dated by TCRdb to the early 2020s). A note on the overall study: Collaborator samples came from the United States, Italy and Spain and covered acute and convalescent phases of COVID-19. Samples came from the ongoing ImmuneRACE study (first 160 participants) plus 1,254 subjects from 6 global collaborators. HLA class I and class II types, where available, came from metadata supplied by the sample provider rather than from assay-based typing. The dataset comprised deeply sampled blood TCRbeta repertoires from subjects exposed to, actively infected with, or recovered from COVID-19. The sample metadata nearly always contained a de-identified subject ID, COVID-19 status, age in years and sex. The repertoires were made available in a free public database intended to serve as a resource for research on the immune response to SARS-CoV-2. The prospective study material was composed of cDNA or gDNA derived from T cells, B-cell-depleted T cells, or PBMCs. General findings and caveats noted by the study authors: How much clinical and demographic metadata was included differed by source and by participant, and the metadata was provided uncurated.

Each collaborating institution followed its own protocols to collect whole blood in K2EDTA tubes. For TCRbeta analysis, collaborators shipped samples as frozen whole blood, isolated PBMCs, or DNA extracted from either of those sample types. As to this clone: It has no known antigen specificity. Qualities for individual bases were not recorded, and no much larger clone is one base off.

V loses 5 bases of germline sequence and J loses 6 bases, and the interval between the two ends is 13 bases. The CDR3 covers 13 residues, taking in both the cysteine and the phenylalanine. The read is trimmed to its CDR3 DNA, 39 bases read in frame from base 1. CDR1 and CDR2, looked up from the germline V gene, are KGHSH and LQKENI. The immunoSEQ Assay, a bias-controlled multiplex PCR, was used to amplify TCRbeta CDR3 regions from genomic DNA. Per the authors' processing: Within the assay, amplification of reference gene primers was used to estimate how many nucleated cells each sample contained. Sequence reads were collapsed and filtered to measure the absolute abundance of every unique TCRbeta CDR3 rearrangement. For each sample, productive Simpson clonality was calculated as the square root of Simpson's diversity index over productive rearrangements. In TCRdb, the immuneACCESS table is reduced to in-frame sequences with V and J assigned. These tables do not hold every clone; where another copy was compared, an unresolved V gene accounts for under half, and the others remain unexplained. The D gene and trimming were derived from the DNA, and the V and J assignments and clone size from that table. For this sample there are under 60,000 clones; 75% to 95% appear just once. The ten largest clones add up to less than 7.5% of the sample.

This receptor was obtained from a man aged 50 or older with active COVID-19. This chain joins TRBV18 to TRBJ1-1, with a weak D call of TRBD1 (6 bases match). Sequencing used peripheral blood. The nucleotide sequence reads TGTGCCAGCTCAACCTTAGGGGGGGCTGAAGCTTTCTTT. Translated, it reads CASSTLGGAEAFF.